The 3 T cell receptor beta chains in this list originate from one sample, sequenced in a study of technical replicates of blood from a few donors. Repertoires were generated with immunoSEQ multiplex PCR, while TCRdb's copy carries only in-frame clones and drops some. The table lists 95,000 to 100,000 clones, under 97% of them singletons. Sequencing was performed on T cells isolated from PBMCs. The origin of the receptors is a human donor in good health.

The CDR3 DNA follows: TGCGCCAGCACCATTCGACCTGGACAGGGGGCCACTGAAGCTTTCTTT. This encodes CASTIRPGQGATEAFF. This chain uses TRBV5-1 with TRBJ1-1; 11 bases line up with TRBD1. Germline-derived CDR1 and CDR2 are SGHRS and YFSETQ. The CDR3 has 16 residues. Losses at the gene ends were 6 bases for V and 4 bases for J; bases not matched to a gene: 11.

The table lists this clone with a count of one. The CDR3 nucleotides are TGCGCCAGCAGCTGGGCTCAGGGGTCAGGGGGCATTTTCTACGAGCAGTACTTC. It encodes CASSWAQGSGGIFYEQYF. This chain connects TRBV5-1 to TRBJ2-7; 8 nucleotides align to TRBD1. CDR3 length: 18 amino acids. Unmatched junction bases numbered 17, after V lost 3 bases and J lost 3 bases. The germline CDR1 and CDR2 sequences are SGHRS and YFSETQ.

The chain joins TRBV7-9 to TRBJ2-7; 7 positions agree with TRBD1. Germline V gene lookup returns CDR1 SEHNR and CDR2 FQNEAQ (reference sequence). Losses at the gene ends were 0 bases for V and 4 bases for J; bases not matched to a gene: 6. The CDR3 runs 15 residues. The CDR3, as DNA: TGTGCCAGCAGCTTAGCGGGACAGCGGACTTACGAGCAGTACTTC. Translation: CASSLAGQRTYEQYF.